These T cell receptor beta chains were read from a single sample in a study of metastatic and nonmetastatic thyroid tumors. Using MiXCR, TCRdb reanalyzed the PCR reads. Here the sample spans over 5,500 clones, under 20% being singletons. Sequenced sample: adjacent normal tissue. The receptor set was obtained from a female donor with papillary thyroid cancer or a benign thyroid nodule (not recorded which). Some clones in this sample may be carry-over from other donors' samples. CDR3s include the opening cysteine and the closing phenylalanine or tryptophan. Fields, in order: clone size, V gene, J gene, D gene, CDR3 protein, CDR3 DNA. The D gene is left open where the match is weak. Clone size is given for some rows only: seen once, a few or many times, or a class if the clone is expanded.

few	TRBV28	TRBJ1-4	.	CASRSWATNEKLFF	TGTGCCAGCAGGTCATGGGCCACTAATGAAAAACTGTTTTTT
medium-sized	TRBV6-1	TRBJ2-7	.	CASNGGTSYEQYF	TGTGCCAGCAATGGCGGGACCTCCTACGAGCAGTACTTC
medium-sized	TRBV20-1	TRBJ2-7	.	CSAIARDFHSYEQYF	TGCAGTGCTATTGCTCGGGACTTCCACTCCTACGAGCAGTACTTC
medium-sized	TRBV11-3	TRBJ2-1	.	CASSLDREQFF	TGTGCCAGCAGCTTAGACCGGGAGCAGTTCTTC
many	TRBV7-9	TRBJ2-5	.	CAGEGDSETQYF	TGTGCCGGAGAGGGGGATTCGGAGACCCAGTACTTC
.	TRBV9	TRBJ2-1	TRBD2	CGCSPRLAGDYNEQFF	TGTGGGTGCAGCCCTCGACTAGCGGGGGATTACAATGAGCAGTTCTTC
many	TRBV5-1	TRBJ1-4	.	CASSLEVGKLFF	TGCGCCAGCAGCTTGGAAGTCGGAAAACTGTTTTTT
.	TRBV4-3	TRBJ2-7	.	CASSHLRDNYEQYF	TGCGCCAGCAGCCACCTCCGGGACAACTACGAGCAGTACTTC
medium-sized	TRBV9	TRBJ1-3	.	CASSVAGSSGNTIYF	TGTGCCAGCAGCGTGGCCGGGAGCTCTGGAAACACCATATATTTT
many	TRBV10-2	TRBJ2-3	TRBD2	CASSERASGRTSTDTQYF	TGCGCCAGCAGTGAGAGGGCTAGCGGGAGGACTAGCACAGATACGCAGTATTTT
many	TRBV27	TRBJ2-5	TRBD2	CASSLWGGETQYF	TGTGCCAGCAGTTTATGGGGGGGGGAGACCCAGTACTTC
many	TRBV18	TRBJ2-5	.	CASSPRREETQYF	TGTGCCAGCTCACCACGAAGGGAAGAGACCCAGTACTTC
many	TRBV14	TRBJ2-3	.	CASSPRGVGHRLDTQYF	TGTGCCAGCAGCCCTCGAGGGGTGGGCCATCGACTGGATACGCAGTATTTT
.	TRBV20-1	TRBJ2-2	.	CSASGGGGTGELFF	TGCAGTGCTAGCGGGGGAGGGGGCACCGGGGAGCTGTTTTTT
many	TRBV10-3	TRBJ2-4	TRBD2	CAISPASGSAKNIQYF	TGTGCCATCAGCCCGGCTAGCGGGAGCGCCAAAAACATTCAGTACTTC
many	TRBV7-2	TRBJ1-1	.	CASSLVPGMNTEAFF	TGTGCCAGCAGCTTAGTTCCGGGGATGAACACTGAAGCTTTCTTT
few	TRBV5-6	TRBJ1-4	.	CASSLMTEINEKLFF	TGTGCCAGCAGCTTGATGACAGAGATTAATGAAAAACTGTTTTTT
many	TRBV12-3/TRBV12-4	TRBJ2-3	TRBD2	CASSFWTSGRDTQYF	TGTGCCAGCAGTTTCTGGACTAGCGGGAGAGATACGCAGTATTTT
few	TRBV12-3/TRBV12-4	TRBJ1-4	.	CASRQVGGHEKLFF	TGTGCCAGCAGGCAGGTGGGGGGTCATGAAAAACTGTTTTTT
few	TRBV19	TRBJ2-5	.	CASKGRNQGQETQYF	TGTGCCAGTAAGGGAAGGAACCAGGGACAAGAGACCCAGTACTTC
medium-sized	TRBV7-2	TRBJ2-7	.	CASSPAYEQYF	TGTGCCAGCAGCCCGGCCTACGAGCAGTACTTC
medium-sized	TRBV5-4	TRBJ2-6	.	CASRTTGSGANVLTF	TGTGCCAGCAGGACTACAGGGAGTGGGGCCAACGTCCTGACTTTC
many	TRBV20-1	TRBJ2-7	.	CSARSTEGRNYEQYF	TGCAGTGCTAGGAGCACTGAGGGGCGCAACTACGAGCAGTACTTC
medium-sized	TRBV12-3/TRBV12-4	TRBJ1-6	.	CASRSGVGSPLHF	TGTGCCAGCCGGTCAGGAGTAGGCTCACCCCTCCACTTT
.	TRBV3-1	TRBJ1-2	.	CASSQAESYGYTF	TGTGCCAGCAGCCAGGCAGAGTCCTATGGCTACACCTTC
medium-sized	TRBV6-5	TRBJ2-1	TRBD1	CASSPTTGQGIYNEQFF	TGTGCCAGCAGTCCGACCACGGGACAGGGGATTTACAATGAGCAGTTCTTC
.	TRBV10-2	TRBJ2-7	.	CASRNLDSLYVVYF	TGCGCCAGCAGGAATTTGGACAGTCTCTACGTGGTGTACTTC
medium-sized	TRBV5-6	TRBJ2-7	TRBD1	CASSTTGTATHEQYF	TGTGCCAGCAGCACCACCGGGACAGCGACCCACGAGCAGTACTTC
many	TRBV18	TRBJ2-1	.	CASSPRYRAYNEQFF	TGTGCCAGCTCACCACGGTACAGGGCCTACAATGAGCAGTTCTTC
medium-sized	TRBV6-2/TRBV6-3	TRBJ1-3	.	CASSYSRVSGPWSSGNTIYF	TGTGCCAGCAGTTACTCGAGGGTTTCCGGGCCTTGGAGCTCTGGAAACACCATATATTTT
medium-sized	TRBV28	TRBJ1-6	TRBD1	CASRATGGHNSPLHF	TGTGCCAGCAGAGCTACAGGGGGACATAATTCACCCCTCCACTTT
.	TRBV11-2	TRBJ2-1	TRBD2	CASSLVEREVYNEQFF	TGTGCCAGCAGCTTAGTCGAGCGGGAGGTATACAATGAGCAGTTCTTC
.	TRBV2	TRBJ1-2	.	CASSIGPSGFYGYTF	TGTGCCAGCAGTATTGGACCCTCCGGGTTCTATGGCTACACCTTC
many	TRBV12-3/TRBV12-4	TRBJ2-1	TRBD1	CASSLGTDYNEQFF	TGTGCCAGCAGTCTCGGGACAGACTACAATGAGCAGTTCTTC
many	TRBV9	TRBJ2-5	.	CASSVEWGGRETQYF	TGTGCCAGCAGCGTAGAGTGGGGGGGCAGAGAGACCCAGTACTTC
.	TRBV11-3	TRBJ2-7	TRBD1	CASSPGTVVEQYF	TGTGCCAGCAGCCCCGGGACAGTGGTCGAGCAGTACTTC
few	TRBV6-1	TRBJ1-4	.	CASSPLTANEKLFF	TGTGCCAGCAGCCCGTTGACTGCTAATGAAAAACTGTTTTTT
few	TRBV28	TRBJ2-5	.	CASSASGTGETQYF	TGTGCCAGCAGTGCCTCCGGGACGGGGGAGACCCAGTACTTC
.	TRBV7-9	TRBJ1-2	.	CASSSGANYGYTF	TGTGCCAGCAGCTCGGGAGCTAACTATGGCTACACCTTC